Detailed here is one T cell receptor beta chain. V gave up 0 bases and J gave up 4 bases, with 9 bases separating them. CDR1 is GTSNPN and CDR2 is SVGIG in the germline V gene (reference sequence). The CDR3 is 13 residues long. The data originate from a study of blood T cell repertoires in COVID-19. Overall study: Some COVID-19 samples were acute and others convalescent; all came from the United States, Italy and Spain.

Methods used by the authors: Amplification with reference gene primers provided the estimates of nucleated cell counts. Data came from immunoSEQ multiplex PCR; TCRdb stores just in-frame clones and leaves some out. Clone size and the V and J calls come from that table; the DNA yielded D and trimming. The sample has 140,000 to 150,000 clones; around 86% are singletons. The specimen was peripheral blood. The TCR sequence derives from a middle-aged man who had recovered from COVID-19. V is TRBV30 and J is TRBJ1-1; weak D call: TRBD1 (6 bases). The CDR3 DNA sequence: TGTGCCTGGAGTGTAAACAGGGCCACTGAAGCTTTCTTT. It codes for CAWSVNRATEAFF.